Below, 14 T cell receptor beta chains from the same sample are listed, as sequenced in a study of blood T cell repertoires in COVID-19. The assay was immunoSEQ multiplex PCR, and TCRdb's table has in-frame clones only and misses some. Among 70,000 or so clones listed, roughly 87% were seen once. Sequencing was carried out using peripheral blood. Receptors were obtained from a human donor in a cohort sampled during active COVID-19.

The chain combines TRBV7-8 with TRBJ1-5, with TRBD1 matching over 8 bases. V was pared by 10 bases and J by 6 bases, with 11 bases of the junction left unmatched. The CDR3 runs 14 residues. The germline V gene has CDR1 SGHVS and CDR2 FQNEAQ. CDR3 in DNA: TGTGCCACTAAACCAGGACAGGGAAGTCAGCCCCAGCATTTT. This translates into CATKPGQGSQPQHF.

The chain combines TRBV23-1 with TRBJ1-2; tentatively, D is TRBD1 (6 bases). TRBV23-1 is an ORF for which the function is uncertain. Trimming stripped 10 bases from V and 0 bases from J, with 21 bases between. The CDR3 has 16 amino acids. CDR3 sequence: CATRKPRQAPNYGYTF. In DNA form, the CDR3 reads TGCGCCACCCGAAAACCAAGACAGGCGCCTAACTATGGCTACACCTTC.

The gene calls are TRBV6-5 and TRBJ1-5; maybe TRBD1 (6 bases). Germline loops: CDR1 MNHEY, CDR2 SVGAGI. Trimming took 6 bases from V and 9 from J, leaving 18 bases between them. The CDR3 is 14 amino acids. Here the CDR3 reads CASRSGTPGRPQHF. The CDR3 DNA is TGTGCCAGCAGATCAGGGACACCGGGGCGGCCCCAGCATTTT.

This rearrangement joins TRBV5-6 to TRBJ1-2; 7 bases align to TRBD1. CDR3 length: 16 amino acids. V dropped 0 bases and J dropped 0; count of bases not matched to a gene: 5. Germline V gene data show CDR1 as SGHDT and CDR2 as YYEEEE. The CDR3 sequence is CASSLEATGTNYGYTF. Here the CDR3 DNA reads TGTGCCAGCAGCTTGGAAGCGACAGGGACTAACTATGGCTACACCTTC. Variable domain in full (rest from reference TRBV5-6 and TRBJ1-2): DAGVTQSPTHLIKTRGQQVTLRCSPKSGHDTVSWYQQALGQGPQFIFQYYEEEERQRGNFPDRFSGHQFPNYSSELNVNALLLGDSALYLCASSLEATGTNYGYTFGSGTRLTVV.

The genes are TRBV6-5 and TRBJ2-3; 8 bases agree with TRBD1. The J segment lost 4 bases and the V segment lost 9 bases, leaving 6 bases of the junction unmatched. CDR3 size: 13 residues. The germline gives CDR1 MNHEY, CDR2 SVGAGI. CDR3 nucleotides: TGTGCCAGTGGGGACAGGTCCCCAGATACGCAGTATTTT. Translation gives CASGDRSPDTQYF.

V usage is TRBV19 and J usage is TRBJ2-3; TRBD1 matches at 8 bases. The CDR3 sequence is 15 residues long. V gave up 1 base and J gave up 4 bases; unmatched junction bases: 4. Germline assignment: CDR1 LNHDA and CDR2 SQIVND (reference sequence). CDR3 amino acids: CASSIGAGGPDTQYF. CDR3 in DNA: TGTGCCAGTAGTATAGGCGCAGGGGGCCCAGATACGCAGTATTTT.

This clone was detected many times. V gene TRBV19 combines with J gene TRBJ1-1, with TRBD1 matching 7 bases. CDR1 is LNHDA and CDR2 is SQIVND in the germline V gene (reference sequence). Trimming at V came to 8 bases and at J to 4 bases, leaving 13 bases not matched to a gene. This CDR3 contains 15 residues. The chain's CDR3 is CASSGQLSAGTEAFF. The CDR3 region has the DNA TGTGCCAGTTCGGGACAGCTCTCGGCGGGCACTGAAGCTTTCTTT.

The chain employs TRBV6-1 and TRBJ1-1; TRBD1 is a possible D gene (5 bases). The V end was cut by 0 bases, the J end by 3 bases, with 11 bases between. The V gene's germline CDR1 is MNHNS and CDR2 SASEGT. The CDR3 runs 15 residues. The CDR3 nucleotides are TGTGCCAGCAGTGAAGCCGGGGGGATAGACACTGAAGCTTTCTTT. Protein sequence: CASSEAGGIDTEAFF.

V gene TRBV10-3 combines with J gene TRBJ2-7; 10 bases are shared with TRBD1. The CDR3 is 12 amino acids. The V gene end was trimmed by 11 bases and the J gene end by 3 bases; junction bases not matched to a gene: 4. Germline values: CDR1 ENHRY, CDR2 SYGVKD. The CDR3 DNA reads TGTGCCGTGGGACAGGGGCTCTACGAGCAGTACTTC. Amino acid sequence: CAVGQGLYEQYF.

The rearrangement links TRBV13 to TRBJ2-7; D uncertain. The germline CDR1 and CDR2 sequences are PRHDT and FYEKMQ (reference sequence). The V end lost 3 bases, the J end lost 3 bases, and 6 bases lay between the germline ends. This CDR3 contains 12 residues. CDR3 nucleotide sequence: TGTGCCAGCAGCTTGAGTAACTACGAGCAGTACTTC. It specifies CASSLSNYEQYF.

The V gene is TRBV24-1, the J gene TRBJ2-2; the match to TRBD1 covers 9 bases. Trimming took 7 bases from V and 4 from J; bases not matched to a gene: 0. Germline V CDR1 and CDR2: KGHDR, SFDVKD. The CDR3 has 13 amino acids. The CDR3 coding sequence is TGTGCCACCAGGGGACAGGGCACCGGGGAGCTGTTTTTT. Amino acid sequence: CATRGQGTGELFF.

The chain uses TRBV19 and TRBJ2-7; 11 bases map to TRBD2. Trimming cost V 4 bases and J 1 base; bases outside gene matches: 6. Germline-derived CDR1 and CDR2 are LNHDA and SQIVND (reference sequence). This CDR3 comprises 16 residues. DNA for the CDR3: TGTGCCAGTAGTAACCGACTAGCGGGGAAGTCCTACGAGCAGTACTTC. It encodes CASSNRLAGKSYEQYF.

The chain links TRBV10-1 to TRBJ1-1; no clear D. The V end was cut by 3 bases, the J end by 4 bases, with 12 bases between. CDR1 WNHNN and CDR2 SYGVQD come from the germline V gene (reference sequence). The CDR3 is 14 residues long. CDR3 amino acids: CASSERIRGTEAFF. Here the CDR3 DNA reads TGCGCCAGCAGTGAACGGATCCGGGGCACTGAAGCTTTCTTT.

V usage is TRBV3-1 (or the pseudogene TRBV3-2) and J usage is TRBJ1-5; no firm D call. CDR3 length equals 14 residues. V was trimmed by 1 base and J by 2 bases, leaving 6 bases between them. CDR1 is LGHDT and CDR2 is YNNKEL in the germline V gene (reference sequence). Here the CDR3 DNA reads TGTGCCAGCAGCCAAGGGGGAGGCAATCAGCCCCAGCATTTT. This encodes CASSQGGGNQPQHF.